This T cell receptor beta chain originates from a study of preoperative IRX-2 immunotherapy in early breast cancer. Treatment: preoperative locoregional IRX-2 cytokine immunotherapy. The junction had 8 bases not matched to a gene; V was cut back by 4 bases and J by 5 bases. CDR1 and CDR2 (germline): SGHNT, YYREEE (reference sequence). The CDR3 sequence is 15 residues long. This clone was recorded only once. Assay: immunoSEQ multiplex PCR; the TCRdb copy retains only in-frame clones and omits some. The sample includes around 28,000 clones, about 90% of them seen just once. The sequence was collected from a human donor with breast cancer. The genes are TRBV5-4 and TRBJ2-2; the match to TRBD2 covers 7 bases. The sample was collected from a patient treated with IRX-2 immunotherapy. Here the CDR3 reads CASSTPLARTGELFF. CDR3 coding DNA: TGTGCCAGCAGCACCCCACTAGCGAGAACCGGGGAGCTGTTTTTT.